This T cell receptor beta chain derives from a study of T-cell memory formation after mild COVID-19. Across the whole study: Largely, TCR clusters stayed within a single donor. Overall study results and limits: For contracting clones, CD4+ ones sat mainly in CM and EM, CD8+ in EMRA.

TCRdb re-analysed the 5' RACE reads in MiXCR, keeping a single row per CDR3 protein. The top ten hold approximately 2.2% of the sample, which has around 180,000 distinct CDR3 sequences, 16% seen once. As regards this clonotype: Its antigen remains unknown.

Germline CDR1 and CDR2: SGHAT and FQNNGV. The CDR3 totals 18 residues. J lost 5 bases, V lost 4 bases, and 9 bases had no gene match. This receptor was obtained from an adult woman who had mild COVID-19 (a few samples of this study predate the infection). Cell type and time point are not known. The sequencing input was PBMCs or a T cell subset sorted from them (not recorded which). The chain uses TRBV11-2 and TRBJ2-1; 15 nucleotides align to TRBD2. CDR3 protein: CASSYTGLAGGHHNEQFF. In DNA, the CDR3 is TGTGCCAGCAGCTACACGGGACTAGCGGGGGGACACCACAATGAGCAGTTCTTC.